This TCR beta chain was identified during a study of blood T cell repertoires in COVID-19. About the research overall: The origin of the acute and convalescent COVID-19 samples was the United States, Italy and Spain.

In the original workflow: It was from reference gene primer amplification that nucleated cell counts were estimated. TCRdb keeps only in-frame clones here, not all; method: immunoSEQ multiplex PCR. The V and J calls and clone size come from that table; D and trimming were worked out from the DNA. In the table there are over 300,000 clones, around 89% of which are singletons. This CDR3 contains 15 residues. Trimming removed 6 bases at V and 3 bases at J, with 15 bases between. Germline lookup yields CDR1 MNHEY and CDR2 SMNVEV (reference sequence). This TCR was recovered from a man aged 18 to 30 with active or convalescent COVID-19. The chain recombines TRBV27 with TRBJ1-5; no clear D gene. The sample comprised peripheral blood. CDR3 bases: TGTGCCAGCAGCCAAGGACGGACTTTCAATCAGCCCCAGCATTTT. This encodes CASSQGRTFNQPQHF.